The 14 T cell receptor beta chains below were found in one sample sequenced in a study of blood T cell repertoires in COVID-19 (dated by TCRdb to between 2020 and 2021). The library was generated by the immunoSEQ multiplex PCR assay. In TCRdb, the immuneACCESS table is reduced to in-frame sequences with V and J assigned. These tables do not hold every clone; where another copy was compared, an unresolved V gene accounts for under half, and the others remain unexplained. The sample table holds more than 150,000 clones, of which approximately 88% were seen once. In total, the top ten clones hold less than 3% of the sample. The sample was peripheral blood. The origin of the receptors is a woman aged 55 to 70 with acute or convalescent COVID-19.

The chain recombines TRBV18 with TRBJ1-3; no definite D call. The germline V gene has CDR1 KGHSH and CDR2 LQKENI. The CDR3 length is 14 residues. V shed 3 bases and J shed 0 bases, with 6 bases lying between them. CDR3: CASSPSGSGNTIYF. The CDR3 DNA follows: TGTGCCAGCTCACCCTCGGGCTCTGGAAACACCATATATTTT.

V and J are TRBV4-1 and TRBJ2-5; 10 nucleotides align to TRBD2. Germline V lookup: CDR1 MGHRA, CDR2 YSYEKL. The CDR3 runs 16 residues. V trimming: 0 bases; J trimming: 5 bases; junction bases outside the gene matches: 6. In DNA form, the CDR3 reads TGCGCCAGCAGCCAAGAAATTAGCGGGGGGTGGGAGACCCAGTACTTC. It codes for CASSQEISGGWETQYF.

The chain employs TRBV7-2 and TRBJ2-3; tentatively, D is TRBD1 (5 bases). CDR3 length: 14 residues. Germline-derived CDR1 and CDR2 are SGHTA and FQGNSA. The V and J ends lost 3 bases and 0 bases respectively, with 7 bases between them. In nucleotides, the CDR3 is TGTGCCAGCAGCTTGACAGCGAGCACAGATACGCAGTATTTT. It encodes CASSLTASTDTQYF.

The genes are TRBV15 and TRBJ1-5; D possibly corresponds to TRBD1 (6 bases). Germline lookup yields CDR1 LNHNV and CDR2 YYDKDF (reference sequence). The germline V and J ends were trimmed by 8 bases and 2 bases, with 10 bases remaining between them. The CDR3 runs 13 residues. The CDR3 sequence is CATGPGGNQPQHF. The CDR3 DNA follows: TGTGCCACCGGGCCAGGGGGCAATCAGCCCCAGCATTTT.

This clone was seen more than once but under ten times. The chain uses TRBV5-5 and TRBJ2-1; TRBD2 matches 7 bases. V lost 3 bases and J lost 7; bases outside the gene matches: 7. CDR1 is SGHKS, CDR2 YYEKEE, per germline (reference sequence). The CDR3 runs to 14 residues. The CDR3 loop reads CASSSGGLGNEQFF. The CDR3 nucleotides read TGTGCCAGCAGCTCGGGAGGTCTTGGGAATGAGCAGTTCTTC.

This chain uses TRBV6-2 or TRBV6-3 with TRBJ1-1; the D is unclear. The V end was cut by 3 bases, the J end by 1 base, with 9 bases between. This CDR3 is built from 14 residues. CDR1 and CDR2 from the germline V gene are MNHEY and SVGEGT. CDR3 sequence reads: CASSYASRNTEAFF. The DNA of the CDR3 is TGTGCCAGCAGTTATGCATCGAGGAACACTGAAGCTTTCTTT.

This sequence joins TRBV12-3 or TRBV12-4 and TRBJ2-6; D not certain. Trimming cost V 6 bases and J 3 bases, with 6 bases left between them. The CDR3 sequence is 13 residues long. The CDR3 sequence: CASSPGGANVLTF. The CDR3 nucleotides read TGTGCCAGCAGCCCCGGTGGGGCCAACGTCCTGACTTTC.

The V call is TRBV6-2 or TRBV6-3, the J call TRBJ2-7; D might be TRBD1 (7 bases). The V gene's germline CDR1 is MNHEY and CDR2 SVGEGT. The CDR3 is 15 amino acids. The ends were cut back, 2 bases at V and 4 bases at J, with 15 bases in the middle. CDR3 in DNA: TGTGCCAGCAGTTACGACAGGGCGGGGAGGTACGAGCAGTACTTC. Its protein is CASSYDRAGRYEQYF.

This clone was picked up a small number of times. The genes are TRBV4-1 and TRBJ1-1; D is ambiguous. Deletions cut 8 bases from V and 5 bases from J, with 21 bases between. There are 15 residues in the CDR3. Per germline, CDR1 MGHRA and CDR2 YSYEKL. CDR3 in amino acids: CASGIYLGTRTEAFF. The CDR3 DNA sequence: TGCGCCAGCGGAATTTACCTAGGAACAAGGACTGAAGCTTTCTTT.

J is TRBJ1-5 and V is TRBV21-1. TRBV21-1 is a documented pseudogene. CDR3 length: 15 residues. The CDR3, as DNA: TGTGCCAGCAGCAAATCCGGGGTGAGCAATCAGCCCCAGCATTTT. Protein: CASSKSGVSNQPQHF.

CDR3: CASSLVGTGSSSYNEQFF. The CDR3 DNA follows: TGTGCCAGCAGCTTGGTCGGGACAGGTAGTAGCTCCTACAATGAGCAGTTCTTC. V gene TRBV5-5 combines with J gene TRBJ2-1; 8 nucleotides align to TRBD1. Germline loops: CDR1 SGHKS, CDR2 YYEKEE (reference sequence). Trimming cost V 0 bases and J 0 bases; bases outside gene matches: 8. The CDR3 is 18 residues long.

The chain is built from TRBV6-2 or TRBV6-3 and TRBJ1-4, with TRBD1 matching 7 bases. The germline CDR1 and CDR2 sequences are MNHEY and SVGEGT. This CDR3 comprises 15 residues. J was trimmed by 2 bases and V by 6 bases; bases with no gene match: 6. In DNA form, the CDR3 reads TGTGCCAGCAGCCCCCTCAGGGGGACTAATGAAAAACTGTTTTTT. Encoded protein: CASSPLRGTNEKLFF.

This clone has just one count. This chain joins TRBV7-2 and TRBJ2-7; 11 bases agree with TRBD2. Germline V gives CDR1 SGHTA, CDR2 FQGNSA. This CDR3 is built from 14 residues. J was trimmed by 7 bases and V by 5 bases; bases with no gene match: 7. The CDR3 here is CASSHSSGGWEQYF. The CDR3 bases are TGTGCCAGCAGCCACTCTAGCGGGGGGTGGGAGCAGTACTTC.

The chain uses TRBV18 and TRBJ1-6, with D perhaps TRBD1 (6 bases). This CDR3 comprises 16 residues. Germline assignment: CDR1 KGHSH and CDR2 LQKENI. The V end was cut by 3 bases, the J end by 7 bases, with 16 bases between. The CDR3 DNA follows: TGTGCCAGCTCACCGAAACCGGGACAAGACAATTCACCCCTCCACTTT. As protein: CASSPKPGQDNSPLHF.